A single TCR beta chain is shown here with its context. The antigen is not known. Generated by immunoSEQ multiplex PCR, the TCRdb table keeps only in-frame clones and is missing some. The sample gives under 85,000 clones, 94% of which show up once; 8% to 13% is in the top ten. The sample belongs to a study of OX40 agonist ivuxolimab in advanced cancers. Study summary: Every 2 weeks, ivuxolimab was infused into the patients intravenously at between 0.01 and 10 mg/kg. Among those enrolled, mean age was about 58 years (range about 23 to 79) and over 70% were male. Study-wide points: On average, CD8+ T cells had more expanded clones than CD4+. Within 6 weeks, CD4+ and CD8+ blood T cells expanded clonally at 0.1 to 3.0 mg/kg.

Germline CDR1 reads LNHDA; CDR2 reads SQIVND (reference sequence). This CDR3 has 14 residues. V lost 6 bases to trimming and J lost 5 bases; unmatched junction nucleotides: 8. This chain joins TRBV19 and TRBJ2-3, with TRBD1 matching 7 bases. Sequenced material: CD4+ or CD8+ T cells sorted from blood, taken in a trial of the OX40 agonist ivuxolimab. The clonotype was recovered from an adult with an advanced solid tumor such as melanoma, head and neck, liver or kidney cancer. Here the CDR3 reads CASRKWQGVDTQYF. The DNA for the CDR3 is TGTGCCAGTAGAAAGTGGCAGGGGGTAGATACGCAGTATTTT.